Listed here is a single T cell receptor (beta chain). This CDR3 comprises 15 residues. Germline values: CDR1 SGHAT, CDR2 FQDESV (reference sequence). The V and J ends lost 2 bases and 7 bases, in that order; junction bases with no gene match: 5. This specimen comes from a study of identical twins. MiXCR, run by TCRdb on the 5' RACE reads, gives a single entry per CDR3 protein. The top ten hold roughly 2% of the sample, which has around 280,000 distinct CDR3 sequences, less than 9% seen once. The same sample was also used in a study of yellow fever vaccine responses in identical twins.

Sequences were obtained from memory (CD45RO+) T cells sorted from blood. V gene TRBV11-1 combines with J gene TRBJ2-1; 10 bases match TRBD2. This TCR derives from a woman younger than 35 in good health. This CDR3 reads CASSLKREGLNEQFF. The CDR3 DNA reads TGTGCCAGCAGCTTAAAGCGGGAGGGCCTAAATGAGCAGTTCTTC.